These 27 T cell receptor beta chains came from one sample sequenced in a study of OX40 agonist ivuxolimab in advanced cancers. The data were produced by immunoSEQ multiplex PCR, yet TCRdb's version contains in-frame clones alone and is incomplete. The sample carries 60,000 to 100,000 clones, approximately 84% recorded once. The specimen comprised CD4+ or CD8+ T cells sorted from blood, sampled in a trial of the OX40 agonist ivuxolimab. These receptors were collected from an adult with an advanced solid tumor such as melanoma, head and neck, liver or kidney cancer.

The genes are TRBV5-6 and TRBJ2-7, with TRBD1 matching 10 bases. The trim removed 3 bases at V and 4 bases at J, leaving 10 bases unmatched. This CDR3 is built from 16 residues. Looked up from germline, CDR1 is SGHDT and CDR2 is YYEEEE. The CDR3 DNA reads as TGTGCCAGCAGCTCCCAGACAGGGGGCGCCCCATACGAGCAGTACTTC. Its protein is CASSSQTGGAPYEQYF.

This clone was seen only once. This chain connects TRBV6-5 to TRBJ1-6; 9 bases agree with TRBD1. Losses at the gene ends were 6 bases for V and 6 bases for J; bases not matched to a gene: 6. This CDR3 comprises 15 residues. The germline gives CDR1 MNHEY, CDR2 SVGAGI. CDR3 DNA sequence: TGTGCCAGCAGCCCCGACAGGGGGGTTAATTCACCCCTCCACTTT. It specifies CASSPDRGVNSPLHF.

The chain couples TRBV5-1 to TRBJ1-1, with TRBD1 as a possible D gene (6 bases). The CDR3 totals 15 residues. V shed 0 bases and J shed 4 bases, with 13 bases lying between them. Germline CDR1 reads SGHRS; CDR2 reads YFSETQ. The CDR3 DNA reads as TGCGCCAGCAGCTTGGTTGGGGGCGCGGGCACTGAAGCTTTCTTT. It yields the protein CASSLVGGAGTEAFF.

The V and J genes are TRBV5-6 and TRBJ1-3, with 7 bases matching TRBD1. V gave up 5 bases and J gave up 0 bases; unmatched junction bases: 8. Germline CDR1 reads SGHDT; CDR2 reads YYEEEE. CDR3 length: 16 amino acids. CDR3 bases: TGTGCCAGCAGTTCAGGGGGACGCCGCTCTGGAAACACCATATATTTT. Its translation is CASSSGGRRSGNTIYF.

The chain carries TRBV5-1 and TRBJ1-4; D might be TRBD1 (5 bases). Per the germline V gene, CDR1 is SGHRS and CDR2 is YFSETQ. Trimming removed 2 bases from V and 8 bases from J, with 13 bases in between. The CDR3 is made up of 14 amino acids. CDR3 loop: CASSFQGAQEKLFF. In DNA, the CDR3 is TGCGCCAGCAGCTTCCAAGGGGCCCAAGAAAAACTGTTTTTT. The complete variable domain, with remaining parts taken from reference TRBV5-1 and TRBJ1-4, reads KAGVTQTPRYLIKTRGQQVTLSCSPISGHRSVSWYQQTPGQGLQFLFEYFSETQRNKGNFPGRFSGRQFSNSRSEMNVSTLELGDSALYLCASSFQGAQEKLFFGSGTQLSVL.

For the CDR3, the DNA is TGTGCCAGCAGCCCGGGACAGGAATATTCACCCCTCCACTTT. It translates to CASSPGQEYSPLHF. The chain employs TRBV5-4 and TRBJ1-6; TRBD1 matches at 8 bases. Germline V gene lookup returns CDR1 SGHNT and CDR2 YYREEE (reference sequence). The CDR3 is 14 residues long. Trimming took 4 bases from V and 8 from J; bases not matched to a gene: 5. The full variable domain, its missing parts supplied by reference TRBV5-4 and TRBJ1-6, is ETGVTQSPTHLIKTRGQQVTLRCSSQSGHNTVSWYQQALGQGPQFIFQYYREEENGRGNFPPRFSGLQFPNYSSELNVNALELDDSALYLCASSPGQEYSPLHFGNGTRLTVT.

V and J are TRBV27 and TRBJ2-7, with 8 bases matching TRBD2. The CDR3 extends over 15 amino acids. The germline V gene has CDR1 MNHEY and CDR2 SMNVEV (reference sequence). Germline trimming cut 3 bases from V and 0 bases from J; bases unmatched to any gene: 4. CDR3 coding DNA: TGTGCCAGCAGTTTTGGACTAGCCCGCTCCTACGAGCAGTACTTC. Translating gives CASSFGLARSYEQYF.

CDR3 amino acids: CASSLLGGGTAYNEQFF. DNA for the CDR3: TGTGCCAGCAGTCTTCTCGGCGGCGGGACGGCGTACAATGAGCAGTTCTTC. This chain links TRBV28 with TRBJ2-1; D is possibly TRBD2 (6 bases). With 5 bases removed from V and 4 bases from J, the gap between germline ends came to 21 bases. The V gene's germline CDR1 is MDHEN and CDR2 SYDVKM. This CDR3 region has 17 residues.

This clone has a single count. The chain combines TRBV7-9 with TRBJ2-1, with TRBD2 matching over 12 bases. The CDR3 is 15 amino acids. V shed 3 bases, J shed 4 bases, and the junction held 1 base outside the gene matches. Germline V CDR1 and CDR2: SEHNR, FQNEAQ (reference sequence). CDR3 amino acids: CASSLGLAGYNEQFF. Here the CDR3 DNA reads TGTGCCAGCAGCTTGGGACTAGCGGGTTACAATGAGCAGTTCTTC.

The chain uses TRBV6-1 and TRBJ1-4; TRBD1 is a possible D gene (6 bases). The CDR3 totals 14 residues. Germline V gives CDR1 MNHNS, CDR2 SASEGT. V gave up 6 bases and J gave up 6 bases, with 14 bases separating them. The CDR3 bases are TGTGCCAGCAGAAGTCAGGGGCTGGATGAAAAACTGTTTTTT. This sequence encodes CASRSQGLDEKLFF.

V and J are TRBV5-6 and TRBJ2-1, with unresolved D. V was clipped by 4 bases and J by 5 bases, with 10 bases between them. Germline V gene lookup returns CDR1 SGHDT and CDR2 YYEEEE. The CDR3 loop spans 13 amino acids. CDR3 in amino acids: CASSPDANNEQFF. The CDR3 nucleotides read TGTGCCAGCAGCCCGGACGCCAACAATGAGCAGTTCTTC.

The chain has TRBV6-6 and TRBJ2-7, with D perhaps matching TRBD2 (6 bases). CDR3 size: 14 residues. The V gene's germline CDR1 is MNHNY and CDR2 SVGAGI (reference sequence). V lost 7 bases to trimming and J lost 3 bases, with 16 bases between them. The CDR3 DNA sequence: TGTGCCAGCACCCCTCGGGGAGGCAGCTACGAGCAGTACTTC. Translation gives CASTPRGGSYEQYF.

The chain has TRBV6-5 and TRBJ1-6; 7 positions agree with TRBD1. Losses at the gene ends were 0 bases for V and 8 bases for J; bases not matched to a gene: 7. CDR3 length equals 16 residues. In germline, CDR1 is MNHEY, CDR2 SVGAGI. The chain's CDR3 is CASSYSRGLPDSPLHF. DNA for the CDR3: TGTGCCAGCAGTTACTCAAGGGGGCTCCCTGATTCACCCCTCCACTTT.

The chain joins TRBV6-1 to TRBJ2-7, with TRBD1 as a possible D gene (5 bases). The V end was cut by 7 bases, the J end by 2 bases, with 15 bases between. In germline, CDR1 is MNHNS, CDR2 SASEGT. The CDR3 is made up of 14 amino acids. CDR3 region: CASTRQTGTYEQYF. Here the CDR3 DNA reads TGTGCCAGCACCCGACAGACTGGAACCTACGAGCAGTACTTC.

A single count supports this clone. The chain links TRBV7-2 to TRBJ2-3, with 15 bases aligning to TRBD2. This CDR3 spans 17 amino acids. V dropped 5 bases and J dropped 1; count of bases not matched to a gene: 4. Germline V gene sequence: CDR1 SGHTA, CDR2 FQGNSA. In DNA, the CDR3 is TGTGCCAGCAGCCAGGGACTAGCGGGGGGTGGCACAGATACGCAGTATTTT. Its protein product is CASSQGLAGGGTDTQYF.

V usage is TRBV11-3 and J usage is TRBJ2-5; 8 nucleotides line up with TRBD2. The assigned J gene may be wrong: the sequence end matches TRBJ2-7 better. CDR1 is SGHNT, CDR2 YENEEA, per germline. The CDR3 has 15 amino acids. CDR3 region: CASSLGLAPSYEQYF. Here the CDR3 DNA reads TGTGCCAGCAGCTTAGGACTAGCGCCTTCCTACGAGCAGTACTTC.

This chain connects TRBV10-1 to TRBJ2-7; D is possibly TRBD2 (6 bases). The germline V and J ends were trimmed by 0 bases and 0 bases, with 15 bases remaining between them. The CDR3 is made up of 17 amino acids. Looked up from germline, CDR1 is WNHNN and CDR2 is SYGVQD (reference sequence). This CDR3 reads CASSESGRREFSYEQYF. In DNA form, the CDR3 reads TGCGCCAGCAGTGAGTCTGGAAGACGGGAGTTCTCCTACGAGCAGTACTTC.

The J gene is TRBJ2-7, the V gene TRBV10-3, with 8 bases matching TRBD1. This CDR3 is built from 14 residues. Germline V CDR1 and CDR2: ENHRY, SYGVKD. The V and J ends lost 1 base and 3 bases, in that order; junction bases with no gene match: 2. The CDR3 DNA follows: TGTGCCATCAGTGAGTGGGACAGGAACTACGAGCAGTACTTC. Protein: CAISEWDRNYEQYF.

The chain carries TRBV29-1 and TRBJ1-1; perhaps TRBD1 as D (5 bases). The CDR3 has 14 residues. V was cut by 7 bases and J by 3 bases, with 18 bases left in between. Germline loops: CDR1 SQVTM, CDR2 ANQGSEA. CDR3 in DNA: TGCAGCGCCCGAAGTGGGGGTGGGGACACTGAAGCTTTCTTT. The encoded protein is CSARSGGGDTEAFF.

The chain is built from TRBV6-5 and TRBJ2-2, with D possibly matching TRBD2 (5 bases). CDR3 length: 15 residues. V was shortened by 6 bases and J by 0 bases, with 11 bases between the two germline ends. The germline CDR1 and CDR2 sequences are MNHEY and SVGAGI. The CDR3 nucleotides read TGTGCCAGCAGGAAATACGGGGCGAACACCGGGGAGCTGTTTTTT. Translated, it gives CASRKYGANTGELFF.

With regard to this clone: The sample holds other DNA sequences that translate to the same CDR3. The V and J genes are TRBV28 and TRBJ2-7, with no clear D. The germline V gene encodes CDR1 MDHEN and CDR2 SYDVKM. This CDR3 region has 15 residues. Between the trimmed V and J ends, which lost 5 bases and 0 bases, there was a span of 14 bases. The CDR3 coding sequence is TGTGCCAGCAGTCGGACCCCGCTAGGCTCCTACGAGCAGTACTTC. It yields the protein CASSRTPLGSYEQYF.

J is TRBJ1-1 and V is TRBV15; TRBD1 matches at 7 bases. V shed 3 bases, J shed 1 base, and the junction held 5 bases outside the gene matches. CDR1 LNHNV and CDR2 YYDKDF come from the germline V gene (reference sequence). This CDR3 is 15 amino acids long. The CDR3 region has the DNA TGTGCCACCAGCAGGAAGGGGGCGCGGAACACTGAAGCTTTCTTT. Translated: CATSRKGARNTEAFF.

The table lists this clone with a count of one. The chain uses TRBV23-1 and TRBJ1-2, with TRBD1 as a possible D gene (6 bases). TRBV23-1 is an ORF, with its function uncertain. V was pared by 6 bases and J by 8 bases, with 13 bases between. This CDR3 is built from 12 residues. CDR3 in DNA: TGCGCCAGCAGCCCTACAGGGTGCGGCTACACCTTC. Amino acids: CASSPTGCGYTF.

V gene TRBV11-3 combines with J gene TRBJ2-3, with a weak D call TRBD2 (5 bases). The CDR3 runs to 14 residues. V shed 5 bases and J shed 2 bases, with 11 bases lying between them. Germline CDR1 is SGHNT and CDR2 is YENEEA. The CDR3 loop reads CASSPDFYTDTQYF. Here the CDR3 DNA reads TGTGCCAGCAGCCCGGACTTCTACACAGATACGCAGTATTTT.

The CDR3 sequence: CASSPQGLAGTDTQYF. CDR3 coding DNA: TGTGCCAGCTCACCGCAGGGACTAGCGGGCACAGATACGCAGTATTTT. This sequence joins TRBV18 and TRBJ2-3, with 11 bases lining up with TRBD2. The CDR3 runs to 16 residues. Germline values: CDR1 KGHSH, CDR2 LQKENI. J lost 1 base, V lost 3 bases, and 3 bases had no gene match.

This clone showed up just a few times. The V call is TRBV6-5, the J call TRBJ2-2; D is uncertain. Trimming cost V 4 bases and J 4 bases, with 4 bases left between them. Germline lookup yields CDR1 MNHEY and CDR2 SVGAGI. The CDR3 loop spans 12 amino acids. CDR3 DNA sequence: TGTGCCAGCAGTTTCCGCACCGGGGAGCTGTTTTTT. Amino acid sequence: CASSFRTGELFF.

The V and J genes are TRBV9 and TRBJ2-3; D is uncertain. The V end lost 5 bases, the J end lost 0 bases, and 10 bases lay between the germline ends. The CDR3 is made up of 14 amino acids. Germline-derived CDR1 and CDR2 are SGDLS and YYNGEE. In nucleotides, the CDR3 is TGTGCCAGCAGTGACTTAGGGAGCACAGATACGCAGTATTTT. This translates into CASSDLGSTDTQYF.